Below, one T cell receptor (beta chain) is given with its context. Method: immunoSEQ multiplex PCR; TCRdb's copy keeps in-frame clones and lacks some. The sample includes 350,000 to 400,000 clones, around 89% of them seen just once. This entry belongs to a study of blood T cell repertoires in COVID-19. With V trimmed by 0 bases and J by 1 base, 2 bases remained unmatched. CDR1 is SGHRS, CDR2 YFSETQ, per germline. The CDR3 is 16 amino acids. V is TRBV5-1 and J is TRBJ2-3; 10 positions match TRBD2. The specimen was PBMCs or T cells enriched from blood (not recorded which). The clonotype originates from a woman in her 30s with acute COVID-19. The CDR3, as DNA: TGCGCCAGCAGCTTGGATCTAGCGGGGGGCACAGATACGCAGTATTTT. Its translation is CASSLDLAGGTDTQYF. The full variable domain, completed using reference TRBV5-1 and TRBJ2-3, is KAGVTQTPRYLIKTRGQQVTLSCSPISGHRSVSWYQQTPGQGLQFLFEYFSETQRNKGNFPGRFSGRQFSNSRSEMNVSTLELGDSALYLCASSLDLAGGTDTQYFGPGTRLTVL.